This T cell receptor (beta chain) was sequenced during a study of glioma-infiltrating T cells after dendritic cell vaccination. Libraries were prepared by immunoSEQ multiplex PCR; TCRdb keeps only in-frame clonotypes and omits some of them. The sample lists approximately 67,000 clones; about 76% were seen once. Selection required adequate fresh-frozen tumor tissue plus more than two years' survival data. V lost 6 bases to trimming and J lost 5 bases, with 7 bases between them. The germline gives CDR1 MDHEN, CDR2 SYDVKM. The CDR3 loop spans 11 amino acids. The input for sequencing was blood, taken before dendritic cell vaccination. The chain recombines TRBV28 with TRBJ1-1; D not resolved. The clonotype was recovered from a human donor with glioblastoma. CDR3 sequence reads: CASSQSTEAFF. The CDR3 DNA reads TGTGCCAGCAGCCAGTCGACTGAAGCTTTCTTT.